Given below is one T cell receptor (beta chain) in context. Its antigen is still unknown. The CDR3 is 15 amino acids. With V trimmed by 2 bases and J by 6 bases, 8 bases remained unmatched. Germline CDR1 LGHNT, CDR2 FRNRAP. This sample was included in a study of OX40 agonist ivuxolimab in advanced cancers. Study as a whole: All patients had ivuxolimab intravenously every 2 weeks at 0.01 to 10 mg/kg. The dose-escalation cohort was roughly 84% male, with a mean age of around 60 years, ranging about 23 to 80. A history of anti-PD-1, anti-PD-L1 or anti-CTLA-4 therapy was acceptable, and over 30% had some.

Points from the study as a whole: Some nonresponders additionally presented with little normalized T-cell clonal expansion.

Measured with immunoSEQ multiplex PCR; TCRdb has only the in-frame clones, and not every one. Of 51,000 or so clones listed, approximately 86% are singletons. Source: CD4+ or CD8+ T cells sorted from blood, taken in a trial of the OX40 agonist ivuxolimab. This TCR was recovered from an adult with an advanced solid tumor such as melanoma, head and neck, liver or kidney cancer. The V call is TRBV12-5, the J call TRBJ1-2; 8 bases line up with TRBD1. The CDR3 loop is CASGLPRQGRNGYTF. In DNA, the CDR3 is TGTGCTAGTGGTTTGCCCCGACAGGGGAGGAATGGCTACACCTTC.